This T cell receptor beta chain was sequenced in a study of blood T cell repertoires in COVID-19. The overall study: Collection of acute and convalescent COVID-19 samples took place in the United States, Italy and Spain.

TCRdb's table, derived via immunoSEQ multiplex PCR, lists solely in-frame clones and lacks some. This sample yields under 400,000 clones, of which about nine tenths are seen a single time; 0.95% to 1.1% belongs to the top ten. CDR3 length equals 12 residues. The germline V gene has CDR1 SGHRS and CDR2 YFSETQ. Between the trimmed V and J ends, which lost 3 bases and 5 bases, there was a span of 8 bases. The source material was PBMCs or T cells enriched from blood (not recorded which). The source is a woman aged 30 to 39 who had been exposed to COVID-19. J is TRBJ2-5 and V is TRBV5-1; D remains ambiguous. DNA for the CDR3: TGCGCCAGCAGCTCCCCTCGGGAGACCCAGTACTTC. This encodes CASSSPRETQYF.